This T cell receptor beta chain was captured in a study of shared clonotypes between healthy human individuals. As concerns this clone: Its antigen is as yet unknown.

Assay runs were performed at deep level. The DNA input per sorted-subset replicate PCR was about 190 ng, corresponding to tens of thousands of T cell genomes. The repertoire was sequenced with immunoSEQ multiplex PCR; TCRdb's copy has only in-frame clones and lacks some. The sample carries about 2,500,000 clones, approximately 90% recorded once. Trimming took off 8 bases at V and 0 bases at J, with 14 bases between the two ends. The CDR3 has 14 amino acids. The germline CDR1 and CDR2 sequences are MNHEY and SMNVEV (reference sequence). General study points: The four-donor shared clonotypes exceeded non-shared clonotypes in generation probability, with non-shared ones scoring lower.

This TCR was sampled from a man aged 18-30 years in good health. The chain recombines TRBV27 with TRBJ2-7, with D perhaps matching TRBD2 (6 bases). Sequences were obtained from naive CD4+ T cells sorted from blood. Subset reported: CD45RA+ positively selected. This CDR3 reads CASGNYGSSYEQYF. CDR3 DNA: TGTGCCAGCGGAAACTACGGGAGCTCCTACGAGCAGTACTTC.